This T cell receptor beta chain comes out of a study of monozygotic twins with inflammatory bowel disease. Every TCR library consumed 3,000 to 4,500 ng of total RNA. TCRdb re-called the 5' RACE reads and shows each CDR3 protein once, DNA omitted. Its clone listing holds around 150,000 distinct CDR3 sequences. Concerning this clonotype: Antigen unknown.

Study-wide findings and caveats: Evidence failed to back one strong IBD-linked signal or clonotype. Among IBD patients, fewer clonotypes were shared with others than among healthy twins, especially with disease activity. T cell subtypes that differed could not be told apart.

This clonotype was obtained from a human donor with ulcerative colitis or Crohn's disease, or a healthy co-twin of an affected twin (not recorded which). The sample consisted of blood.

CDR3: CASTNGGGNQPQHF. The V and J genes are TRBV7-9 and TRBJ1-5. The CDR3 sequence is 14 residues long. CDR1 is SEHNR, CDR2 FQNEAQ, per germline (reference sequence).